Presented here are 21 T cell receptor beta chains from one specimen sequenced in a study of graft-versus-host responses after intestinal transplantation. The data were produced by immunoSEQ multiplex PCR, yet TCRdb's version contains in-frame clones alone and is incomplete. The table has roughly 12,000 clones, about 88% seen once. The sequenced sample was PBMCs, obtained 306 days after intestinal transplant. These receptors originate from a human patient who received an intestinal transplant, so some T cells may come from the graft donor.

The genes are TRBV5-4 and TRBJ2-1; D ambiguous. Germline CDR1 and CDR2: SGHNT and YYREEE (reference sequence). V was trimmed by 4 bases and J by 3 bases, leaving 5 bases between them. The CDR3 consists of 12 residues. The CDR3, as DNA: TGTGCCAGCAGCACGGACTACAATGAGCAGTTCTTC. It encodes CASSTDYNEQFF.

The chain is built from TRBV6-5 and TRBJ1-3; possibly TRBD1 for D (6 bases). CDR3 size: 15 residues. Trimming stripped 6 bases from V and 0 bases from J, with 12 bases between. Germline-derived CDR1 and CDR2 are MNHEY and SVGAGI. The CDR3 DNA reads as TGTGCCAGCAGGAATGGACAGTTCTCTGGAAACACCATATATTTT. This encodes CASRNGQFSGNTIYF.

This CDR3 is CASQGSFTDEQFF. DNA for the CDR3: TGTGCCAGTCAGGGGAGCTTTACGGATGAGCAGTTCTTC. The rearrangement uses TRBV19 and TRBJ2-1; maybe TRBD1 (6 bases). Trimming pared 8 bases from V and 8 bases from J, leaving 16 bases between. This CDR3 spans 13 amino acids. Per the germline V gene, CDR1 is LNHDA and CDR2 is SQIVND (reference sequence).

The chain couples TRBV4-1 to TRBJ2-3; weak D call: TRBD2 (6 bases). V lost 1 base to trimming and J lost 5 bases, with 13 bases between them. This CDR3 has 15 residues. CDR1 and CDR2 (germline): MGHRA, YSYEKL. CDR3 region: CASSQVSPGEDTQYF. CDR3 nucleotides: TGCGCCAGCAGCCAAGTTAGTCCGGGAGAAGATACGCAGTATTTT.

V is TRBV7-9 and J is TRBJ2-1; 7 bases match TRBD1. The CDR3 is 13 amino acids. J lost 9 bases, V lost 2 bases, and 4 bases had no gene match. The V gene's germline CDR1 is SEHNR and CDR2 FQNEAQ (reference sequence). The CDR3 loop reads CASSLLTGSEQFF. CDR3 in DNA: TGTGCCAGCAGCTTATTGACAGGGAGTGAGCAGTTCTTC.

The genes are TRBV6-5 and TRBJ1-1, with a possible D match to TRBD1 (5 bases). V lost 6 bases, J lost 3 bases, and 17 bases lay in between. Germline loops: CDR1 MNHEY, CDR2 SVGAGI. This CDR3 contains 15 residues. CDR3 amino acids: CASSRSRGVYTEAFF. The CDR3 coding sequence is TGTGCCAGCAGCCGGTCGAGGGGCGTGTACACTGAAGCTTTCTTT.

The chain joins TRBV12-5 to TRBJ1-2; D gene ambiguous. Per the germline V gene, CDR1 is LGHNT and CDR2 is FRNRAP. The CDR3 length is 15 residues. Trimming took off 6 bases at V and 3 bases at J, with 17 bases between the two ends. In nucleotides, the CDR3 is TGTGCTAGTGGACCCGACCCATCTAGTTACTATGGCTACACCTTC. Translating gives CASGPDPSSYYGYTF.

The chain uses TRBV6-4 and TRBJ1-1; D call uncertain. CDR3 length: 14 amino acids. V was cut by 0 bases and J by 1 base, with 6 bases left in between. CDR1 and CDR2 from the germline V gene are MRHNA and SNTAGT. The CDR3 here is CASSDSAGNTEAFF. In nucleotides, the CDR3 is TGTGCCAGCAGTGACTCGGCAGGGAACACTGAAGCTTTCTTT.

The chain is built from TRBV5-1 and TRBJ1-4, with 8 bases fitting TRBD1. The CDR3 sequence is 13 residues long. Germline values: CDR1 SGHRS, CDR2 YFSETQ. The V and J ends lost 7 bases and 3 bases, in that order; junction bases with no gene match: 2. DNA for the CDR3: TGCGCCAGCGGACAGGGCCCTAATGAAAAACTGTTTTTT. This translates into CASGQGPNEKLFF.

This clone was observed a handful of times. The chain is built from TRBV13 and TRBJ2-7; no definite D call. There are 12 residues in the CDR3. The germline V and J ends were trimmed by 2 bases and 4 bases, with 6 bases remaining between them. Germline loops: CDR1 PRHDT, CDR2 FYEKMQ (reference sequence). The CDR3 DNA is TGTGCCAGCAGCTTATCTGGGTACGAGCAGTACTTC. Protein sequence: CASSLSGYEQYF. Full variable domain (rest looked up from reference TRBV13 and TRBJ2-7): AAGVIQSPRHLIKEKRETATLKCYPIPRHDTVYWYQQGPGQDPQFLISFYEKMQSDKGSIPDRFSAQQFSDYHSELNMSSLELGDSALYFCASSLSGYEQYFGPGTRLTVT.

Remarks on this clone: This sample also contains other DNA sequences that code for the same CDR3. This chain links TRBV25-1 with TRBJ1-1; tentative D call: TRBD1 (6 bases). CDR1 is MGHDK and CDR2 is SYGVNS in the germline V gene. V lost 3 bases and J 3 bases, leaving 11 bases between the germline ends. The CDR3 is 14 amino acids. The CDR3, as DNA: TGTGCCAGCAGTGAGGGCAGGGGAGACACTGAAGCTTTCTTT. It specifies CASSEGRGDTEAFF.

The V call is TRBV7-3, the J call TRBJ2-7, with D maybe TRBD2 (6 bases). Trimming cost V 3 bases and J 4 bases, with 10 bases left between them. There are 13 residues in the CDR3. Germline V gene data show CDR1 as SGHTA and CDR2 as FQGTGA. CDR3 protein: CASSLPGGYEQYF. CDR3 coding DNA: TGTGCCAGCAGCTTGCCAGGAGGGTACGAGCAGTACTTC.

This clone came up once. CDR3 protein: CASVTGRQLGEKLFF. The CDR3 coding sequence is TGTGCCAGCGTGACAGGTCGACAGCTGGGGGAAAAACTGTTTTTT. This rearrangement joins TRBV28 to TRBJ1-4; D possibly corresponds to TRBD1 (6 bases). Trimming stripped 8 bases from V and 8 bases from J, with 21 bases between. CDR1 and CDR2 (germline): MDHEN, SYDVKM. CDR3 length: 15 amino acids. Full variable domain (rest looked up from reference TRBV28 and TRBJ1-4): DVKVTQSSRYLVKRTGEKVFLECVQDMDHENMFWYRQDPGLGLRLIYFSYDVKMKEKGDIPEGYSVSREKKERFSLILESASTNQTSMYLCASVTGRQLGEKLFFGSGTQLSVL.

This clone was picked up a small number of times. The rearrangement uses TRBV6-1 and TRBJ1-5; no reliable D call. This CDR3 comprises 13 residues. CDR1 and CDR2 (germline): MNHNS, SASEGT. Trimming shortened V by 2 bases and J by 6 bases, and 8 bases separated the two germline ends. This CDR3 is CASSEYASQPQHF. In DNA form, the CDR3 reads TGTGCCAGCAGTGAATATGCATCTCAGCCCCAGCATTTT.

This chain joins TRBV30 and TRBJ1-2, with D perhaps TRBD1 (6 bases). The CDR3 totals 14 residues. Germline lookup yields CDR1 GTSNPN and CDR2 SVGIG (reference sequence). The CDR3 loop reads CARASWGAEYGYTF. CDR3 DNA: TGTGCTCGAGCGTCATGGGGGGCAGAATATGGCTACACCTTC.

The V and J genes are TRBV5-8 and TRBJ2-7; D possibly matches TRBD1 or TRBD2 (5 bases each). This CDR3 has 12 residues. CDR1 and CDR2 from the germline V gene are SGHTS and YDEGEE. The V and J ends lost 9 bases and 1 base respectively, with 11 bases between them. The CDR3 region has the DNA TGTGCCATCCGGGACGGGTCCTACGAGCAGTACTTC. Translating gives CAIRDGSYEQYF.

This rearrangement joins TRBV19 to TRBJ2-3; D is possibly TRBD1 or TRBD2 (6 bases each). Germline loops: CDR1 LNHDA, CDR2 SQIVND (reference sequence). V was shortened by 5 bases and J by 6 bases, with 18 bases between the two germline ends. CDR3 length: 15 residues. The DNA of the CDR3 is TGTGCCAGTAGTCCAGGAGGGGGAATGGGGGATACGCAGTATTTT. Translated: CASSPGGGMGDTQYF.

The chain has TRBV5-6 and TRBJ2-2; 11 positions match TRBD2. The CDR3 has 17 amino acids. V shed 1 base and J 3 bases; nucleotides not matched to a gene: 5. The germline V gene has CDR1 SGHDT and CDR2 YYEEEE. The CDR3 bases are TGTGCCAGCAGCTTGCCCGGGACTAGCGGTTACACCGGGGAGCTGTTTTTT. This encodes CASSLPGTSGYTGELFF.

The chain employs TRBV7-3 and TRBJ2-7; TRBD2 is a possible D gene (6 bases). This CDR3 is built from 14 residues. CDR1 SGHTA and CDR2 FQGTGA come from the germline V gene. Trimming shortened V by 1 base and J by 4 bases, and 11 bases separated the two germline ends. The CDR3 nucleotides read TGTGCCAGCAGCTTAAAGGGAGGACTTTACGAGCAGTACTTC. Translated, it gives CASSLKGGLYEQYF.

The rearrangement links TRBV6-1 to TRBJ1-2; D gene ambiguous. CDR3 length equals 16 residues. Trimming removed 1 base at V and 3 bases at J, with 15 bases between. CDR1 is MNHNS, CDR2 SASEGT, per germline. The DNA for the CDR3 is TGTGCCAGCAGTGAAGAACCCGCGGGATGGGACTATGGCTACACCTTC. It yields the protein CASSEEPAGWDYGYTF.

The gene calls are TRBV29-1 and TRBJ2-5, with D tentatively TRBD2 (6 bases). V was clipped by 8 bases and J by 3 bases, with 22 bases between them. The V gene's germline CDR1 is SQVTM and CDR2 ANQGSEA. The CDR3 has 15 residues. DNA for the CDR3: TGCAGCCCCCGACGCCGACGGAGGGCGGAAGAGACCCAGTACTTC. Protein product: CSPRRRRRAEETQYF.